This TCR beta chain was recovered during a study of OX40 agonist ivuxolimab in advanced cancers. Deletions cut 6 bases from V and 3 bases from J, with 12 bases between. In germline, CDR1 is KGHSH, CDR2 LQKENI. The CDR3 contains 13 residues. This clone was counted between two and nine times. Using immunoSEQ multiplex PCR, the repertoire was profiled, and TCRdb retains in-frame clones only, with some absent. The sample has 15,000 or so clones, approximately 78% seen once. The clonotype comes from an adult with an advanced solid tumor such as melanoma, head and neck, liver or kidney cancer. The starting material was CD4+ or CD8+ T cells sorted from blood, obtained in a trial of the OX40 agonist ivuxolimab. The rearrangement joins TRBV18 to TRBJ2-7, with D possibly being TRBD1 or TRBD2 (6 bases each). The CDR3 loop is CASSWGASYEQYF. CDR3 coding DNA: TGTGCCAGCTCCTGGGGGGCAAGCTACGAGCAGTACTTC. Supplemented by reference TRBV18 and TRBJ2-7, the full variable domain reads NAGVMQNPRHLVRRRGQEARLRCSPMKGHSHVYWYRQLPEEGLKFMVYLQKENIIDESGMPKERFSAEFPKEGPSILRIQQVVRGDSAAYFCASSWGASYEQYFGPGTRLTVT.